The 7 T cell receptor beta chains below all came from one sample that was sequenced in a study of early T cells in non-severe SARS-CoV-2 infection. Using its own MiXCR run on the 5' RACE reads, TCRdb lists one record per CDR3 protein. The repertoire holds about 89,000 distinct CDR3 sequences, with 16% as singletons. Here the sequenced sample was whole blood, taken at baseline. Every receptor here comes from an adult who was a healthcare worker with PCR-confirmed SARS-CoV-2 infection or an uninfected control (not recorded which).

This clonotype came up a few times. The chain has TRBV12-3 or TRBV12-4 and TRBJ2-7, with unresolved D. This CDR3 contains 12 residues. V shed 6 bases and J shed 3 bases, with 9 bases lying between them. DNA of the CDR3: TGTGCCAGCAGCTTAACAAACTACGAGCAGTACTTC. Translation gives CASSLTNYEQYF.

This clonotype showed up just a few times. This chain connects TRBV29-1 to TRBJ2-7; 7 positions agree with TRBD2. The CDR3 is 13 residues long. Germline V gene lookup returns CDR1 SQVTM and CDR2 ANQGSEA. J lost 0 bases, V lost 6 bases, and 5 bases had no gene match. CDR3 protein: CSVLRDYSYEQYF. The DNA of the CDR3 is TGCAGCGTCCTCCGGGACTACTCCTACGAGCAGTACTTC.

This clonotype was recorded at least ten times. The chain recombines TRBV4-2 with TRBJ2-1; D unresolved. The CDR3 loop spans 13 amino acids. CDR1 and CDR2 from the germline V gene are LGHNA and YNFKEQ. V lost 7 bases and J lost 2, with 9 bases in between. The CDR3 loop reads CASNGGAYNEQFF. The CDR3 DNA sequence: TGTGCCAGCAACGGCGGAGCCTACAATGAGCAGTTCTTC.

This clonotype has just a few counts. The chain employs TRBV6-5 and TRBJ2-3; no firm D call. Trimming took 2 bases from V and 6 from J, leaving 9 bases between them. CDR1 is MNHEY, CDR2 SVGAGI, per germline. The CDR3 is 13 amino acids. The CDR3 DNA is TGTGCCAGCAGTTACCATCCGATCGATACGCAGTATTTT. It encodes CASSYHPIDTQYF.

The chain combines TRBV7-9 with TRBJ1-2, with 8 bases lining up with TRBD1. J was trimmed by 6 bases and V by 5 bases; bases with no gene match: 11. CDR3 length: 15 residues. Germline CDR1 and CDR2: SEHNR and FQNEAQ (reference sequence). This CDR3 is CASSHSLQGAHGYTF. Here the CDR3 DNA reads TGTGCCAGCAGCCACTCGCTGCAGGGGGCTCATGGCTACACCTTC.

This CDR3 is CASVEAMNTEAFF. The CDR3 DNA follows: TGTGCCAGCGTTGAGGCCATGAACACTGAAGCTTTCTTT. V gene TRBV12-3 or TRBV12-4 combines with J gene TRBJ1-1, with D unresolved. This CDR3 is 13 amino acids long. The ends were cut back, 8 bases at V and 0 bases at J, with 10 bases in the middle.

The chain combines TRBV12-3 or TRBV12-4 with TRBJ2-3, with D possibly TRBD2 on 5 matching bases. The CDR3 sequence is 13 residues long. V lost 5 bases to trimming and J lost 6 bases, with 12 bases between them. The CDR3 DNA sequence: TGTGCCAGCAGTCCCCCCCCGGGGGATACGCAGTATTTT. It encodes CASSPPPGDTQYF.